The TCR beta chain described here comes from a study of blood T cell repertoires in COVID-19. Study in general: Samples came from the United States, Italy and Spain, spanning acute and convalescent COVID-19.

J lost 5 bases, V lost 10 bases, and 6 bases had no gene match. The CDR3 has 13 residues. Germline V lookup: CDR1 LNHDA, CDR2 SQIVND (reference sequence). Repertoires were generated with immunoSEQ multiplex PCR, while TCRdb's copy carries only in-frame clones and drops some. Seen here are around 110,000 clones, 86% observed once, and the top ten hold 4% to 5%. The chain couples TRBV19 to TRBJ1-5; 9 bases are a match to TRBD1. The clonotype was recovered from a middle-aged man with acute or convalescent COVID-19. The source material was peripheral blood. The CDR3 nucleotides are TGTGCCACCTCCGGGACAGGGCATCAGCCCCAGCATTTT. As protein: CATSGTGHQPQHF.